The rows below give T cell receptor beta chains drawn from one sample of a study of T cells in Graves' hyperthyroidism and ophthalmopathy. Each CDR3 protein is one row after TCRdb ran MiXCR on the multiplex PCR reads. This table has approximately 610,000 distinct CDR3 sequences, approximately 15% appearing once. Sequences were obtained from blood. The receptor source for this set is a woman in her late teens or twenties with Graves' hyperthyroidism. CDR3s include the opening cysteine and the closing phenylalanine or tryptophan. D genes are given only for firm matches. A clone size is listed for some rows: how often the clone was seen (once, few, many), or a class if it is expanded.

d_call j_call clone_size cdr3_length v_call cdr3_nt cdr3_aa
TRBD1 TRBJ2-7 once 11 TRBV12-5 TGTGCTAGTGGTGGACAGGCCGAGCAGTACTTC CASGGQAEQYF
TRBD1 TRBJ2-1 few 12 TRBV29-1 TGCAGCGGCACACAGGGGCTCAATGAGCAGTTCTTC CSGTQGLNEQFF
. TRBJ1-1 few 14 TRBV11-2 TGTGCCAGCAGCTTGGTAGGGGCTGGGACTGAAGCTTTCTTT CASSLVGAGTEAFF
. TRBJ1-5 few 15 TRBV10-3 TGTACCATCAGTGATGGTGGCGTAAGCAATCAGCCCCAGCATTTT CTISDGGVSNQPQHF
TRBD1 TRBJ2-3 many 15 TRBV28 TGTGCCAGCAGTACGACAGGGGGCCTTACAGATACGCAGTATTTT CASSTTGGLTDTQYF
TRBD1 TRBJ1-1 many 15 TRBV11-2 TGTGCCAGCAGCTCCAAGACAGGGAGGAGGGAAAAAGCTTTCTTT CASSSKTGRREKAFF
. TRBJ2-7 many 13 TRBV4-1 TGCGCCAGCAGCCATATGACAGACTACGAGCAGTACTTC CASSHMTDYEQYF
TRBD2 TRBJ2-4 . 23 TRBV7-2 TGTGCCAGCAGCCAAGTGGTGGGTAGCGGGAGCAGGATGGGGTTCGGGGCCAAAAACATTCAGTACTTC CASSQVVGSGSRMGFGAKNIQYF
TRBD2 TRBJ2-7 few 15 TRBV20-1 TGCAGTGCTAGAACCAAGGCCGAGCGGGGCTACGAGCAGTACTTC CSARTKAERGYEQYF
. TRBJ1-2 few 14 TRBV24-1 TGTGCCACCAGTGATTTGCAATGGGACCATGGCTACACCTTC CATSDLQWDHGYTF
. TRBJ2-2 . 14 TRBV20-1 TGCAGTGTCGGCGGCCCCGCGAACACCGGGGAGCTGTTTTTT CSVGGPANTGELFF
. TRBJ1-1 . 14 TRBV6-2/TRBV6-3 TGTGCCAGCAGTTACTCTTTCGTGCCGGCTGAAGCTTTCTTT CASSYSFVPAEAFF
. TRBJ2-3 many 14 TRBV2 TGTGCCAGCAGTGATCTTGAGCGCACAGATACGCAGTATTTT CASSDLERTDTQYF
TRBD2 TRBJ2-2 . 16 TRBV28 TGTGCCAGCACTTTGGCCACCGGGGGGTACACCGGGGAGCTGTTTTTT CASTLATGGYTGELFF
. TRBJ2-7 many 14 TRBV7-9 TGTGCCAGCAGCTTAGGGGGTTCGGCCTACGAGCAGTACTTC CASSLGGSAYEQYF
. TRBJ2-5 many 11 TRBV20-1 TGCAGTGCTATTCGGGAAGAGACCCAGTACTTC CSAIREETQYF
. TRBJ1-2 few 16 TRBV6-2/TRBV6-3 TGTGCCAGCAGTTACGGCAGGCCAGGATGGATCTATGGCTACACCTTC CASSYGRPGWIYGYTF
. TRBJ1-1 many 12 TRBV12-3/TRBV12-4 TGTGCCAGCAGCCCACCCGACACTGAAGCTTTCTTT CASSPPDTEAFF
TRBD1 TRBJ2-7 . 15 TRBV27 TGTGCCACCCAGGGGACAGGGCGTAGGTCCTACGAGCAGTACTTC CATQGTGRRSYEQYF
TRBD1 TRBJ1-1 . 16 TRBV5-6 TGTGCCAGCCGTACAGACAGGGGGCTATCGGGCACTGAAGCTTTCTTT CASRTDRGLSGTEAFF
TRBD2 TRBJ2-2 few 15 TRBV7-9 TGTGCCAGCGGCGGCGGGAGCCCGAACACCGGGGAGCTGTTTTTT CASGGGSPNTGELFF
TRBD2 TRBJ2-1 . 15 TRBV2 TGTGCCAGCTTCTCGGGACTAGCGGGAGGTAATGAGCAGTTCTTC CASFSGLAGGNEQFF
. TRBJ2-3 many 16 TRBV3-1 TGTGCCAGCAGCGAGACAGGCAGGGGTCGTGGAGATACGCAGTATTTT CASSETGRGRGDTQYF
TRBD2 TRBJ2-1 . 15 TRBV7-9 TGTGCCAGCAGCGAGGTTCGGACTAGCGGGGGCCCGCAGTTCTTC CASSEVRTSGGPQFF
. TRBJ1-3 few 15 TRBV6-1 TGTGCCAGCCAGATCGATTTTAACTCTGGAAACACCATATATTTT CASQIDFNSGNTIYF
TRBD2 TRBJ2-5 . 15 TRBV5-1 TGCGCCAGCCTGGGACTAGCGGGACCCCAAGAGACCCAGTACTTC CASLGLAGPQETQYF
. TRBJ2-7 many 13 TRBV20-1 TGCAGTGCTAGAGATAGGGGGTACTACGAGCAGTACTTC CSARDRGYYEQYF
. TRBJ1-1 many 15 TRBV20-1 TGCAGTGCTAGAGCTCACACGGGACCGAACACTGAAGCTTTCTTT CSARAHTGPNTEAFF
TRBD1 TRBJ1-5 . 14 TRBV15 TGTGCCACCAGCAGAGGCCCAGGGGGTCAGCCCCAGCATTTT CATSRGPGGQPQHF
TRBD2 TRBJ2-3 many 16 TRBV4-1 TGCGCCAGCAGCCTCCTAGCGGGGGGGATCACAGATACGCAGTATTTT CASSLLAGGITDTQYF
. TRBJ2-1 . 12 TRBV7-9 TGTGCCAGCAGCCCAGGAATAGATGAGCAGTTCTTC CASSPGIDEQFF
. TRBJ1-3 . 13 TRBV27 TGTGCCAGCAGTTCGCAGTCTGGAAACACCATATATTTT CASSSQSGNTIYF
. TRBJ2-3 . 17 TRBV28 TGTGCCAGCTCGCGATTCTCCGGGACTCTGAGCACAGATACGCAGTATTTT CASSRFSGTLSTDTQYF
. TRBJ2-3 few 15 TRBV28 . CASSSSTSETDTQYF
TRBD1 TRBJ1-3 . 16 TRBV24-1 TGTGCCACCAGTGGGGATGGGACAGCTAGTGGAAACACCATATATTTT CATSGDGTASGNTIYF
. TRBJ2-2 . 14 TRBV6-1 TGTGCCAGCACCTTACCCATCCTTGGCGGGGAGCTGTTTTTT CASTLPILGGELFF
. TRBJ2-7 many 13 TRBV20-1 TGCGGAGCAGAGACGACTGTTCTTTACGAGCAGTACTTC CGAETTVLYEQYF
. TRBJ2-7 . 12 TRBV20-1 TGCAGTGCGCGACTCTTTCAGGGTGAGCAGTACTTC CSARLFQGEQYF
TRBD1 TRBJ1-1 many 14 TRBV11-2 TGTGCCAGCAGTGTAGTTAGGGGGCGTCCTGAAGCTTTCTTT CASSVVRGRPEAFF
TRBD2 TRBJ2-1 . 14 TRBV19 TGTGCCAGTAGTTATCTAGCGGGACAGAATGAGCAGTTCTTC CASSYLAGQNEQFF
. TRBJ1-5 . 15 TRBV3-1 TGTGCCAGCAGCCAGAGTCGAGGGATGAGTCAGCCCCAGCATTTT CASSQSRGMSQPQHF
. TRBJ2-7 few 14 TRBV11-2 TGTGCCAGCAGCTCCAGGGCTAGAAACTACGAGCAGTACTTC CASSSRARNYEQYF
. TRBJ1-6 many 15 TRBV6-1 TGTGCCAGCACCCGCACTGGGGGGGATAATTCACCCCTCCACTTT CASTRTGGDNSPLHF
TRBD2 TRBJ2-1 . 14 TRBV6-5 TGTGCCAGCAGTTATACTAGCGTCGACAATGAGCAGTTCTTC CASSYTSVDNEQFF
. TRBJ2-7 . 15 TRBV15 TGTGCCACCAGCAGAATACAGGGAGGCTCCTACGAGCAGTACTTC CATSRIQGGSYEQYF
TRBD2 TRBJ2-3 . 16 TRBV5-1 TGCGCCAGCCCCGAATTAGCGGGAGATGGCACAGATACGCAGTATTTT CASPELAGDGTDTQYF
. TRBJ2-3 many 15 TRBV18 TGTGCCAGCTCACCACCGGCAGGGAGAGGGGATACGCAGTATTTT CASSPPAGRGDTQYF
TRBD2 TRBJ2-5 . 14 TRBV20-1 TGCAGTGCTGACCAAGCGGGAGGGGCCGAGACCCAGTACTTC CSADQAGGAETQYF
. TRBJ2-7 many 13 TRBV11-2 TGTGCCAGCAGCCTGACAGAAACCTACGAGCAGTACTTC CASSLTETYEQYF
. TRBJ1-3 few 13 TRBV28 TGTGCCAGCAGTTTTTGGGGGAGGGACACCATATATTTT CASSFWGRDTIYF
TRBD1 TRBJ1-1 many 15 TRBV5-1 TGCGCCAGCAGCTTGGCCTGGCAGGGGGGGACTGAAGCTTTCTTT CASSLAWQGGTEAFF
. TRBJ2-3 . 12 TRBV20-1 TGCAGTGCTGGTAGCGGCACAGATACGCAGTATTTT CSAGSGTDTQYF
. TRBJ2-1 . 14 TRBV15 TGTGCCACCAGCAGAAATCCTCAAAGGAATGAGCAGTTCTTC CATSRNPQRNEQFF